Listed below are T cell receptor beta chains from one sample, sequenced in a study of blood T cell repertoires in COVID-19. Measured with immunoSEQ multiplex PCR; TCRdb has only the in-frame clones, and not every one. This sample carries under 70,000 clones, approximately 88% of them seen once, and the ten largest clones take 5.5% to 7%. Sequencing was carried out using peripheral blood. These TCRs come from a woman between 65 and 79 years old with acute or convalescent COVID-19. The CDR3 runs from the conserved cysteine through the conserved F or W. The D gene is left open where the match is weak. Not every row has a clone size; where given, it reads once, few, many or a size class.

>NA|TRBJ1-2|TRBV18|TRBD1
CASSPAGQGLYGYTF
TGTGCCAGCTCACCCGCGGGACAGGGGCTCTATGGCTACACCTTC
>NA|TRBJ1-2|TRBV5-4|TRBD1
CASSLQGAGNYGYTF
TGTGCCAGCAGTTTACAGGGGGCCGGAAACTATGGCTACACCTTC
>NA|TRBJ1-1|TRBV13|TRBD1
CASSLGANPGTGVAEAFF
TGTGCCAGCAGCTTAGGCGCGAATCCCGGGACAGGGGTCGCTGAAGCTTTCTTT
>NA|TRBJ2-6|TRBV24-1|TRBD2
CATSDGLAGESSGANVLTF
TGTGCCACCAGTGATGGACTAGCGGGGGAGAGCTCTGGGGCCAACGTCCTGACTTTC
>NA|TRBJ2-1|TRBV18|TRBD2
CASSPLAGGKAYNEQFF
TGTGCCAGCTCACCACTAGCGGGAGGGAAAGCCTACAATGAGCAGTTCTTC
>NA|TRBJ1-2|TRBV18|NA
CASSQGGANYGYTF
TGTGCCAGCTCACAGGGTGGGGCGAACTATGGCTACACCTTC
>once|TRBJ2-5|TRBV7-2|TRBD1
CASSTTGGGETQYF
TGTGCCAGCAGCACGACAGGGGGCGGAGAGACCCAGTACTTC
>NA|TRBJ1-1|TRBV27|TRBD1
CASSPQGGLNTEAFF
TGTGCCAGCAGTCCACAGGGGGGTCTGAACACTGAAGCTTTCTTT
>NA|TRBJ2-7|TRBV27|TRBD1
CASSLQGAGQYF
TGTGCCAGCAGTTTACAGGGGGCAGGGCAGTACTTC
>NA|TRBJ1-1|TRBV28|NA
CASITPDRNTEAFF
TGTGCCAGCATTACACCCGACAGGAACACTGAAGCTTTCTTT
>NA|TRBJ2-3|TRBV6-6|NA
CASSRLTDTQYF
TGTGCCAGCAGCCGTCTCACAGATACGCAGTATTTT
>NA|TRBJ2-5|TRBV10-2|NA
CASRGSMETQYF
TGCGCCAGCAGGGGGAGTATGGAGACCCAGTACTTC
>NA|TRBJ1-2|TRBV30|NA
CAWSAGGGLGGYTF
TGTGCCTGGAGTGCCGGTGGGGGCCTGGGGGGCTACACCTTC
>NA|TRBJ1-2|TRBV24-1|TRBD1
CATSEGQAVIGGYTF
TGTGCCACCAGTGAGGGACAGGCTGTGATAGGGGGCTACACCTTC
>NA|TRBJ1-2|TRBV5-1|NA
CASNARATGDYGYTF
TGCGCCAGCAACGCCAGGGCCACGGGGGACTATGGCTACACCTTC
>NA|TRBJ2-2|TRBV6-5|NA
CASSLPTGNTGELFF
TGTGCCAGCAGTCTACCTACAGGGAACACCGGGGAGCTGTTTTTT
>NA|TRBJ1-1|TRBV28|NA
CASSLGGGTNTEAFF
TGTGCCAGCAGTTTAGGGGGAGGGACGAACACTGAAGCTTTCTTT
>NA|TRBJ1-2|TRBV6-5|TRBD1
CASRSGQGRVYGYTF
TGTGCCAGCAGATCGGGACAGGGGAGAGTCTATGGCTACACCTTC
>NA|TRBJ2-1|TRBV18|NA
CASSPPEPRDEQFF
TGTGCCAGCTCACCACCCGAGCCACGGGATGAGCAGTTCTTC
>once|TRBJ1-2|TRBV25-1|TRBD1
CASSEAGTGDGYTF
TGTGCCAGCAGTGAAGCCGGGACAGGGGATGGCTACACCTTC
>NA|TRBJ2-5|TRBV7-3|TRBD2
CASSLRAGEETQYF
TGTGCCAGCAGCTTAAGAGCGGGAGAGGAGACCCAGTACTTC
>NA|TRBJ2-3|TRBV20-1|TRBD1
CSASQGADYTDTQYF
TGCAGTGCTAGTCAGGGGGCGGATTACACAGATACGCAGTATTTT
>NA|TRBJ1-1|TRBV19|NA
CASRLTATLNTEAFF
TGTGCCAGCCGTCTGACAGCCACCTTGAACACTGAAGCTTTCTTT
>NA|TRBJ1-5|TRBV28|NA
CASNQGFSNQPQHF
TGTGCCAGCAATCAGGGGTTTAGCAATCAGCCCCAGCATTTT
>NA|TRBJ1-1|TRBV7-9|NA
CASSPWTIPAAFF
TGTGCCAGCAGCCCCTGGACAATACCGGCCGCTTTCTTT
>NA|TRBJ1-2|TRBV4-3|NA
CASSQDSQSANYGYTF
TGCGCCAGCAGCCAAGATAGCCAGTCGGCTAACTATGGCTACACCTTC
>NA|TRBJ1-2|TRBV3-1/TRBV3-2|TRBD1
CASSPLGQGSYTF
TGTGCCAGCAGCCCCTTAGGACAGGGGAGCTACACCTTC
>NA|TRBJ1-5|TRBV30|TRBD1
CAWKRQGISQPQHF
TGTGCCTGGAAGCGACAGGGAATTAGTCAGCCCCAGCATTTT
>NA|TRBJ1-5|TRBV28|NA
CASSIENNQPQHF
TGTGCCAGCAGCATAGAAAACAATCAGCCCCAGCATTTT
>NA|TRBJ1-2|TRBV6-1|TRBD1
CASSDEQGAYYGYTF
TGTGCCAGCAGTGATGAGCAGGGGGCGTACTATGGCTACACCTTC
>NA|TRBJ2-1|TRBV29-1|NA
CSSQQANEQFF
TGCAGCTCCCAACAGGCTAATGAGCAGTTCTTC
>NA|TRBJ1-2|TRBV2|NA
CASTPANYGYTF
TGTGCCAGCACCCCAGCTAACTATGGCTACACCTTC
>NA|TRBJ2-2|TRBV28|TRBD2
CASSLRLAGNLNTGELFF
TGTGCCAGCAGTTTAAGACTAGCGGGAAATCTTAACACCGGGGAGCTGTTTTTT
>NA|TRBJ1-1|TRBV28|TRBD1
CASSEGQGFTEAFF
TGTGCCAGCAGCGAAGGACAGGGTTTCACTGAAGCTTTCTTT
>NA|TRBJ1-1|TRBV11-3|TRBD1
CASSRQGSTEAFF
TGTGCCAGCAGCCGACAGGGGAGCACTGAAGCTTTCTTT
>NA|TRBJ1-3|TRBV14|TRBD1
CASSPLGQAGNTIYF
TGTGCCAGCAGCCCATTGGGACAGGCTGGAAACACCATATATTTT
>few|TRBJ1-5|TRBV28|NA
CATTGHRGFNQPQHF
TGTGCCACCACGGGCCACCGGGGATTCAATCAGCCCCAGCATTTT
>NA|TRBJ2-7|TRBV4-2|TRBD2
CASSLKRTSGRLGQYF
TGTGCCAGCAGCCTCAAGAGGACTAGCGGGCGCCTTGGGCAGTACTTC
>NA|TRBJ2-1|TRBV7-9|NA
CASSFSRGARYNEQFF
TGTGCCAGCAGCTTCTCTCGGGGAGCACGCTACAATGAGCAGTTCTTC
>NA|TRBJ1-2|TRBV7-3|NA
CASSLTRDSNYGYTF
TGTGCCAGCAGCTTAACGAGGGATTCTAACTATGGCTACACCTTC
>NA|TRBJ1-1|TRBV18|NA
CASSPDGIVTAGLNTEAFF
TGTGCCAGCTCACCAGATGGTATAGTTACCGCGGGATTGAACACTGAAGCTTTCTTT
>NA|TRBJ2-7|TRBV3-1/TRBV3-2|NA
CASSQDRGEQYF
TGTGCCAGCAGCCAAGACAGGGGCGAGCAGTACTTC
>NA|TRBJ1-1|TRBV5-1|NA
CASYATAGTEAFF
TGCGCCAGTTATGCAACGGCGGGCACTGAAGCTTTCTTT
>NA|TRBJ2-1|TRBV12-2|NA
CASRLGSVREQFF
TGTGCAAGTCGCTTAGGATCTGTTCGGGAGCAGTTCTTC
>NA|TRBJ1-1|TRBV11-1|NA
CASTPKRGMTEAFF
TGTGCCAGCACCCCCAAGCGGGGGATGACTGAAGCTTTCTTT
>NA|TRBJ2-1|TRBV5-1|TRBD2
CASSLLAGQNNEQFF
TGCGCCAGCAGCTTACTAGCGGGGCAAAACAATGAGCAGTTCTTC
>NA|TRBJ2-2|TRBV28|NA
CASSSPGELFF
TGTGCCAGCAGTAGCCCCGGGGAGCTGTTTTTT
>once|TRBJ1-6|TRBV25-1|TRBD1
CASSGKPGQYNSPLHF
TGTGCCAGCAGTGGAAAACCGGGACAGTATAATTCACCCCTCCACTTT
>NA|TRBJ1-2|TRBV6-2/TRBV6-3|TRBD1
CASSYAGTGGLEDYGYTF
TGTGCCAGCAGTTACGCCGGGACAGGGGGCTTGGAGGACTATGGCTACACCTTC
>NA|TRBJ1-1|TRBV9|NA
CASSVAQGYMNTEAFF
TGTGCCAGCAGCGTAGCACAGGGTTACATGAACACTGAAGCTTTCTTT
>few|TRBJ2-1|TRBV18|NA
CASSSAAANEQFF
TGTGCCAGCTCGTCCGCCGCGGCCAATGAGCAGTTCTTC
>NA|TRBJ2-5|TRBV28|TRBD2
CASSLPPGLAGKETQYF
TGTGCCAGCAGCCTTCCCCCGGGACTAGCGGGAAAGGAGACCCAGTACTTC
>NA|TRBJ2-1|TRBV7-3|TRBD2
CASSFSGTSGRNEQFF
TGTGCCAGCAGTTTCTCCGGGACTAGCGGGAGGAATGAGCAGTTCTTC
>NA|TRBJ2-7|TRBV7-9|TRBD2
CASSLDSGLAGGNPYEQYF
TGTGCCAGCAGCTTAGACTCGGGACTAGCGGGAGGGAACCCCTACGAGCAGTACTTC